These T cell receptor beta chains were read from a single sample in a study of glioma-infiltrating T cells. TCRdb ran MiXCR on the multiplex PCR reads and lists one entry per CDR3 protein. The data contain approximately 110,000 distinct CDR3 sequences, roughly 20% of them singletons. The sequenced sample consisted of glioma tissue, nonneoplastic brain tissue, or PBMCs (not recorded which). The receptors come from a human donor with low-grade glioma or glioblastoma, undergoing nonglioma brain surgery, or in good health (not recorded which). The CDR3 runs from the conserved cysteine through the conserved F or W. Each record gives: J gene, D gene, V gene, CDR3 protein. D genes are given only for firm matches.

TRBJ1-2,TRBD1,TRBV7-2,CASRGTGWDGYTF
TRBJ1-2,TRBD1,TRBV12-3/TRBV12-4,CASTPGTATNYGYTF
TRBJ1-3,.,TRBV27,CASSTGTIGNTIYF
TRBJ2-2,.,TRBV19,CASSINQRTGELFF
TRBJ2-7,TRBD2,TRBV7-2,CASSLEGTSGGYEQYF
TRBJ1-1,.,TRBV4-1,CASSQDPGMSRTEAFF
TRBJ1-5,.,TRBV28,CASIIRFWYRTANNQPQHF
TRBJ2-5,.,TRBV6-1,CASTSADKETQYF
TRBJ1-1,.,TRBV30,CAWSVSSGQSAFF
TRBJ2-1,.,TRBV9,CASRGRDHNEQFF
TRBJ2-1,TRBD2,TRBV15,CATSRSLAGGYNEQFF
TRBJ1-2,.,TRBV6-6,CASSYLDASGYTF
TRBJ2-1,TRBD2,TRBV29-1,CSVRVAGGPNEQFF
TRBJ2-7,.,TRBV2,CASSESQDAGYEQYF
TRBJ1-1,.,TRBV4-3,CASSRTTVNTEAFF
TRBJ2-1,.,TRBV20-1,CSAREGVGKDNEQFF
TRBJ2-7,TRBD1,TRBV4-1,CASSPPGQVSYEQYF
TRBJ1-2,.,TRBV7-2,CASSLFPGLNYGYTF
TRBJ2-7,.,TRBV6-2/TRBV6-3,CASSYSIAPHEQYF
TRBJ1-2,TRBD1,TRBV5-4,CASSLETGPYGYTF
TRBJ1-2,.,TRBV27,CASISPGTNYGYTF
TRBJ1-2,TRBD1,TRBV5-8,CASSPRTGLGYGYTF
TRBJ2-7,TRBD2,TRBV4-3,CASSQTPGLAYEQYF
TRBJ2-5,.,TRBV20-1,CSARVYGRETQETQYF
TRBJ2-1,TRBD2,TRBV29-1,CSVALAGGGNEQFF
TRBJ2-7,.,TRBV7-2,CASSLVAGSLYEQYF
TRBJ1-2,.,TRBV3-1,CASSQEGVNYGYTF
TRBJ2-7,.,TRBV29-1,CSVEDYLSYEQYF
TRBJ1-1,.,TRBV12-3/TRBV12-4,CASRPGRGVNTEAFF
TRBJ2-3,TRBD2,TRBV10-3,CAINDQGGRTSTDTQYF
TRBJ2-7,TRBD1,TRBV5-4,CASSLWTGTVEQYF
TRBJ2-2,.,TRBV6-1,CASSESNTGELFF
TRBJ2-3,.,TRBV10-3,CAISEGRITDTQYF
TRBJ2-4,.,TRBV5-1,CASSLEATAKNIQYF
TRBJ2-4,.,TRBV12-3/TRBV12-4,CASSLQLAKNIQYF
TRBJ2-4,TRBD1,TRBV5-1,CASSIRQGANIQYF
TRBJ2-1,TRBD2,TRBV12-3/TRBV12-4,CASTGRTRINEQFF
TRBJ1-1,.,TRBV6-6,CASSYSRGGGTEAFF
TRBJ2-5,TRBD2,TRBV20-1,CSATGGRPRETQYF
TRBJ2-6,.,TRBV4-3,CASSQDVAGSGANVLTF
TRBJ2-5,.,TRBV2,CASRGYRAQETQYF
TRBJ2-3,TRBD1,TRBV5-1,CASAPGQGPTDTQYF
TRBJ2-7,.,TRBV6-2/TRBV6-3,CASSFRTGRVYEQYF
TRBJ1-1,.,TRBV6-1,CASSFTGKNTEAFF
TRBJ1-2,.,TRBV7-2,CASSLEWGKYTF
TRBJ2-2,TRBD2,TRBV20-1,CSAQSGRGLQNTGELFF
TRBJ1-2,TRBD1,TRBV12-3/TRBV12-4,CASSPGGRTGGGYTF
TRBJ2-1,TRBD2,TRBV4-2,CASSQALAGDGEQFF
TRBJ1-4,.,TRBV6-1,CASRTGGEKLFF
TRBJ1-1,.,TRBV7-9,CASSPSERANTEAFF
TRBJ2-3,.,TRBV7-2,CASVREYGTDTQYF
TRBJ2-5,.,TRBV4-1,CASSPFVRTPQETQYF
TRBJ2-3,TRBD2,TRBV2,CASTPAGVGKDTQYF
TRBJ2-5,TRBD2,TRBV7-2,CASSSGGWLAGLSEETQYF
TRBJ1-6,.,TRBV28,CASSSSGGQPLKPLHF
TRBJ1-2,TRBD1,TRBV4-3,CASSLRGQGNYGYTF
TRBJ2-1,.,TRBV29-1,CSVDGKGYNEQFF
TRBJ1-4,TRBD1,TRBV28,CASSFARGLEKLFF
TRBJ2-3,TRBD2,TRBV7-3,CASSDSGRGTDTQYF
TRBJ2-7,TRBD2,TRBV2,CASSGRGGSAYEQYF